The 5 T cell receptor beta chains listed next were all sequenced from one sample in a study of shared T cell receptors in the human thymus. Measured with immunoSEQ multiplex PCR; TCRdb has only the in-frame clones, and not every one. The sample lists 600,000 to 900,000 clones, over 75% seen once, with roughly 0.01% in the top ten. The same sample was also used in a study of human thymus T cells.

The sequenced sample consisted of thymocytes. The receptors shown here come from a girl under three years old with a congenital heart defect.

This chain connects TRBV28 to TRBJ1-1; a possible D gene is TRBD1 (6 bases). CDR3 size: 14 residues. CDR1 and CDR2 (germline): MDHEN, SYDVKM. V lost 5 bases, J lost 2 bases, and 12 bases lay in between. The CDR3 DNA sequence: TGTGCCAGCAGTACATGGACAGATAACACTGAAGCTTTCTTT. It translates to CASSTWTDNTEAFF. Using reference TRBV28 and TRBJ1-1 for the parts outside the CDR3, the full variable domain is DVKVTQSSRYLVKRTGEKVFLECVQDMDHENMFWYRQDPGLGLRLIYFSYDVKMKEKGDIPEGYSVSREKKERFSLILESASTNQTSMYLCASSTWTDNTEAFFGQGTRLTVV.

The J gene is TRBJ1-5, the V gene TRBV6-1; D uncertain. Trimming stripped 3 bases from V and 11 bases from J, with 11 bases between. This CDR3 comprises 12 residues. Germline V gene data show CDR1 as MNHNS and CDR2 as SASEGT. CDR3 region: CASSEGPGAQHF. The CDR3 region has the DNA TGTGCCAGCAGTGAGGGTCCCGGGGCCCAGCATTTT.

This chain uses TRBV27 with TRBJ1-1; maybe TRBD1 (6 bases). V lost 0 bases and J 6 bases, leaving 38 bases between the germline ends. Per germline, CDR1 MNHEY and CDR2 SMNVEV (reference sequence). The CDR3 consists of 23 residues. The CDR3 sequence is CASSLSRIYVGRVPGLQGSEAFF. In nucleotides, the CDR3 is TGTGCCAGCAGTTTATCCCGTATCTATGTGGGGAGGGTTCCAGGCCTCCAGGGGTCTGAAGCTTTCTTT.

The CDR3 spells CASTTTSGQGRITEAFF. Here the CDR3 DNA reads TGTGCCAGCACCACGACCTCGGGACAGGGGAGAATCACTGAAGCTTTCTTT. V and J are TRBV7-2 and TRBJ1-1; 10 bases fit TRBD1. The germline CDR1 and CDR2 sequences are SGHTA and FQGNSA. The CDR3 has 17 amino acids. V gave up 7 bases and J gave up 4 bases; unmatched junction bases: 15.

This clone was recorded once. V gene TRBV4-1 combines with J gene TRBJ2-1, with D perhaps TRBD1 (6 bases). Per the germline V gene, CDR1 is MGHRA and CDR2 is YSYEKL. With 2 bases removed from V and 4 bases from J, the gap between germline ends came to 21 bases. CDR3 length equals 18 residues. The chain's CDR3 is CASSQRNVGQPVYNEQFF. The CDR3 nucleotides read TGCGCCAGCAGCCAAAGGAACGTTGGACAGCCTGTTTACAATGAGCAGTTCTTC.